This T cell receptor (beta chain) was identified during a study of blood T cell repertoires in COVID-19. Study overall: There were acute and convalescent COVID-19 samples, and they came from the United States, Italy and Spain. In each case, the material was cDNA or gDNA derived from T cells, B-cell-depleted T cells, or PBMCs.

Authors' methods: It was from reference gene primer amplification that nucleated cell counts were estimated. Assay used: immunoSEQ multiplex PCR; TCRdb lists only in-frame clones, some missing. From that table come the V and J calls and clone size; the DNA was used to work out D and trimming. The sample includes a few hundred thousand clones, over 80% of them seen just once. The Seattle site enrolled patients during active infection and followed them longitudinally. J gave up 4 bases and V 4 bases, and 16 bases lay outside the gene matches. Looked up from germline, CDR1 is SGHNT and CDR2 is YYREEE (reference sequence). The CDR3 contains 17 residues.

The clonotype was recovered from a woman aged 50 to 60 with COVID-19, enrolled during active disease. The sample consisted of peripheral blood. The J gene is TRBJ2-5, the V gene TRBV5-4; 7 bases map to TRBD1. The CDR3, as DNA: TGTGCCAGCAGCCGATCTCAAAAGGGGGCCTTAGGAGAGACCCAGTACTTC. It encodes CASSRSQKGALGETQYF.